A selection of T cell receptor beta chains follows, all from one sample in a study of T-cell reconstitution after alpha-beta-depleted transplantation in children. TCRdb redid the calling of the PCR reads with MiXCR, one entry per CDR3 protein. The sample records 200,000 to 250,000 distinct CDR3 sequences, around 9.5% being singletons. The sample in question was PBMCs from the stem cell graft donor, obtained from the stem cell graft. Every receptor here comes from a human donor who donated a stem cell graft to a child with acute lymphoblastic leukemia. Both conserved end residues are part of each CDR3. A D gene is named only where the DNA matches it firmly. Where a row states a size, it is once, few, many or the class of an expanded clone; other rows omit it.

d_call j_call v_call clone_size cdr3_aa cdr3_nt
NA TRBJ2-1 TRBV5-1 few CASSLGQANEQFF TGCGCCAGCAGCCTTGGACAAGCTAATGAGCAGTTCTTC
TRBD2 TRBJ2-5 TRBV3-1 many CASSLPGLAQETQYF TGTGCCAGCAGCTTACCGGGACTAGCCCAAGAGACCCAGTACTTC
TRBD1 TRBJ2-7 TRBV3-1 once CATSERLEGDRGNEQYF TGTGCCACCTCCGAAAGATTGGAAGGAGACAGGGGAAACGAGCAGTACTTC
NA TRBJ2-2 TRBV29-1 NA CSVEDQSTWRNTGELFF TGCAGCGTTGAAGATCAGAGTACGTGGCGGAACACCGGGGAGCTGTTTTTT
TRBD1 TRBJ2-1 TRBV18 few CASTDRGGDEQFF TGTGCCAGCACCGACAGGGGTGGAGATGAGCAGTTCTTC
NA TRBJ1-2 TRBV29-1 NA CSVNSEGFGYTF TGCAGCGTAAATAGTGAAGGGTTTGGCTACACCTTC
NA TRBJ1-1 TRBV5-1 NA CASSFFGDEAFF TGCGCCAGCAGCTTTTTCGGGGATGAAGCTTTCTTT
NA TRBJ2-7 TRBV18 NA CASSPTGQPSYEQYF TGTGCCAGCTCACCAACTGGACAGCCGTCCTACGAGCAGTACTTC
NA TRBJ1-2 TRBV5-1 NA CASSTGALGDDTNYGYTF TGCGCCAGCAGCACGGGCGCACTAGGCGATGATACTAACTATGGCTACACCTTC
NA TRBJ2-3 TRBV12-3/TRBV12-4 many CASSLVGAPAQYF TGTGCCAGCAGTTTAGTCGGGGCGCCTGCGCAGTATTTT
TRBD1 TRBJ1-2 TRBV14 many CASSPVGQDHGYTF TGTGCCAGCAGCCCCGTGGGACAGGACCATGGCTACACCTTC
NA TRBJ1-1 TRBV5-1 NA CASSLDPRGSGAEAFF TGCGCCAGCAGCTTGGATCCGCGGGGGAGCGGCGCTGAAGCTTTCTTT
NA TRBJ2-2 TRBV27 many CASSTGGTGELFF TGTGCCAGCAGTACCGGGGGTACCGGGGAGCTGTTTTTT
NA TRBJ1-1 TRBV7-2 few CASSLGGPLNTEAFF TGTGCCAGCAGCTTAGGTGGACCCCTGAACACTGAAGCTTTCTTT
TRBD1 TRBJ1-2 TRBV6-1 few CACGRTGDLYGYTF TGTGCCTGCGGCCGGACAGGGGATCTCTATGGCTACACCTTC
NA TRBJ1-3 TRBV18 NA CASSHPLLLSGNTIYF TGTGCCAGCTCACACCCTCTATTGCTCTCTGGAAACACCATATATTTT
NA TRBJ1-4 TRBV7-2 few CASSFGGTANEKLFF TGTGCCAGCAGTTTCGGGGGGACGGCTAATGAAAAACTGTTTTTT
NA TRBJ2-7 TRBV5-6 many CASSLGGRISSYEQYF TGTGCCAGCAGCTTGGGAGGCCGGATAAGCTCCTACGAGCAGTACTTC
TRBD2 TRBJ2-5 TRBV20-1 NA CSARGGRGSGGTRGTQYF TGCAGTGCTAGGGGGGGCAGGGGTAGCGGGGGCACCCGAGGGACCCAGTACTTC
TRBD1 TRBJ2-5 TRBV9 few CASSVATGGQETQYF TGTGCCAGCAGCGTAGCGACAGGGGGACAAGAGACCCAGTACTTC
TRBD1 TRBJ2-2 TRBV5-1 many CASSIGTGNTGELFF TGCGCCAGCAGCATCGGGACAGGGAACACCGGGGAGCTGTTTTTT
TRBD2 TRBJ2-3 TRBV4-3 many CASSQDGGGRGSTDTQYF TGCGCCAGCAGCCAAGATGGCGGGGGGCGGGGTAGCACAGATACGCAGTATTTT
NA TRBJ2-5 TRBV3-1 many CASSQLAGEETQYF TGTGCCAGCAGCCAATTAGCAGGGGAAGAGACCCAGTACTTC
NA TRBJ2-1 TRBV11-2 few CASSLEWGGQNYNEQFF TGTGCCAGCAGCTTAGAATGGGGGGGACAGAACTACAATGAGCAGTTCTTC
NA TRBJ1-5 TRBV12-3/TRBV12-4 many CASSLALGQSNQPQHF TGTGCCAGCAGTTTAGCGCTAGGACAGAGCAATCAGCCCCAGCATTTT
TRBD1 TRBJ1-4 TRBV20-1 few CSATTTGYNEKLFF TGCAGTGCTACGACGACAGGGTATAATGAAAAACTGTTTTTT
NA TRBJ1-5 TRBV6-1 few CASSDFMTVSNQPQHF TGTGCCAGCAGCGACTTCATGACAGTTAGCAATCAGCCCCAGCATTTT
NA TRBJ1-1 TRBV21-1 many CASSKGGAGQQPTEAFF TGTGCCAGCAGCAAAGGAGGGGCGGGACAGCAGCCCACTGAAGCTTTCTTT
NA TRBJ1-4 TRBV20-1 many CSARDFTHWDEKLFF TGCAGTGCTAGAGATTTTACCCACTGGGATGAAAAACTGTTTTTT
NA TRBJ1-6 TRBV7-9 few CASSLELNSPLHF TGTGCCAGCAGCTTAGAGCTGAATTCACCCCTCCACTTT
NA TRBJ2-7 TRBV5-5 NA CASSSQGGGEQYF TGTGCCAGCAGCTCCCAGGGTGGCGGCGAGCAGTACTTC
TRBD1 TRBJ1-2 TRBV5-1 many CASSYLGGAGYGYTF TGCGCCAGCAGCTACCTAGGGGGCGCCGGCTATGGCTACACCTTC
NA TRBJ2-3 TRBV20-1 NA CSAHQGGGTDTQYF TGCAGTGCTCATCAGGGGGGAGGCACAGATACGCAGTATTTT
NA TRBJ2-1 TRBV5-5 NA CASSLDPPTRDEQFF TGTGCCAGCAGCTTGGACCCCCCCACTCGAGATGAGCAGTTCTTC
TRBD1 TRBJ1-2 TRBV7-9 few CASSNRTGGSDGYTF TGTGCCAGCAGCAATCGAACAGGGGGAAGTGATGGCTACACCTTC
TRBD2 TRBJ2-5 TRBV12-3/TRBV12-4 many CASTTSGGQETQYF TGTGCCAGCACCACAAGCGGGGGCCAAGAGACCCAGTACTTC
TRBD1 TRBJ1-1 TRBV20-1 NA CSAGGQATEAFF TGCAGTGCTGGGGGACAGGCGACTGAAGCTTTCTTT
TRBD2 TRBJ2-7 TRBV3-1 NA CASSQDLAGGLAEQYF TGTGCCAGCAGCCAAGATCTAGCGGGGGGGCTCGCGGAGCAGTACTTC
NA TRBJ2-7 TRBV5-1 many CASSGTYEQYF TGCGCCAGCAGCGGAACCTACGAGCAGTACTTC
NA TRBJ2-1 TRBV6-2/TRBV6-3 NA CASSFEAYNEQFF TGTGCCAGCAGTTTCGAAGCTTACAATGAGCAGTTCTTC
TRBD1 TRBJ1-5 TRBV2 few CASSGRTGGLNQPQHF TGTGCCAGCAGCGGCCGGACAGGGGGCTTGAATCAGCCCCAGCATTTT
TRBD1 TRBJ1-1 TRBV7-8 NA CASTPDRDGTEAFF TGTGCCAGCACCCCTGACAGGGATGGCACTGAAGCTTTCTTT
NA TRBJ2-3 TRBV19 NA CASSSPPTDTQYF TGTGCCAGTTCCAGCCCCCCCACAGATACGCAGTATTTT
NA TRBJ2-2 TRBV5-1 many CASSSKNTGELFF TGCGCCAGCAGTAGCAAGAACACCGGGGAGCTGTTTTTT
TRBD1 TRBJ1-6 TRBV30 many CAWSFQGADSPLHF TGTGCCTGGAGTTTTCAGGGGGCTGATTCACCCCTCCACTTT
NA TRBJ2-3 TRBV14 NA CASSQSRTDTQYF TGTGCCAGCAGCCAAAGCCGCACAGATACGCAGTATTTT
NA TRBJ1-5 TRBV11-2 few CASSHRENQPQHF TGTGCCAGCAGCCACCGGGAGAATCAGCCCCAGCATTTT
NA TRBJ2-2 TRBV5-8 many CAIRGNTGELFF TGTGCCATCAGAGGGAACACCGGGGAGCTGTTTTTT
NA TRBJ2-7 TRBV29-1 many CSVYGGISSYEQYF TGCAGCGTTTATGGAGGGATTAGCTCCTACGAGCAGTACTTC
TRBD1 TRBJ1-1 TRBV4-1 NA CASTQGARAGTEAFF TGCGCCAGCACCCAGGGGGCGCGGGCGGGCACTGAAGCTTTCTTT
TRBD1 TRBJ1-1 TRBV5-1 NA CASSFGSGGDTEAFF TGCGCCAGCAGCTTCGGTTCAGGGGGGGACACTGAAGCTTTCTTT
TRBD2 TRBJ2-2 TRBV27 many CASSLRGGIDTGELFF TGTGCCAGCAGTTTACGGGGGGGAATCGACACCGGGGAGCTGTTTTTT
NA TRBJ1-1 TRBV5-1 few CASSIQPSRTEAFF TGCGCCAGCAGTATCCAACCCAGTAGGACTGAAGCTTTCTTT
NA TRBJ2-7 TRBV24-1 few CATSELRHDGRYEQYF TGTGCCACCAGTGAGCTAAGGCACGACGGACGCTACGAGCAGTACTTC
NA TRBJ1-4 TRBV5-5 few CASATGNEKLFF TGTGCCAGCGCCACGGGTAATGAAAAACTGTTTTTT
NA TRBJ2-1 TRBV20-1 NA CSATRVSSYNEQFF TGCAGTGCTACGAGGGTGAGCTCCTACAATGAGCAGTTCTTC
TRBD1 TRBJ1-2 TRBV30 many CAWTRTGANYGYTF TGTGCCTGGACCCGGACAGGGGCTAACTATGGCTACACCTTC
NA TRBJ1-1 TRBV5-4 few CASQSLLGGGAWDTEAFF TGTGCCAGCCAGTCTTTACTCGGCGGGGGCGCTTGGGACACTGAAGCTTTCTTT